Shown below are 2 T cell receptor beta chains from a single sample sequenced in a study of blood T cell repertoires in COVID-19 (TCRdb year 2020). Libraries were built with the immunoSEQ multiplex PCR assay. TCRdb's version of the immuneACCESS table is confined to in-frame rearrangements and falls short of the full clone set. An unresolved V gene accounts for under half of the shortfall where checked; the remainder is of unknown origin. Within this sample are 40,000 or so clones, with about 86% of them counted one time only. The top ten constitute about 5% of the sample. The sequenced sample consisted of peripheral blood. All receptors derive from a man aged 35 to 55 with active COVID-19.

The genes are TRBV7-9 and TRBJ2-2, with a tentative D call TRBD2 (5 bases). The germline V gene encodes CDR1 SEHNR and CDR2 FQNEAQ (reference sequence). The CDR3 sequence is 13 residues long. V was cut by 4 bases and J by 4 bases, with 7 bases left in between. This CDR3 is CASSSRGTGELFF. The CDR3, as DNA: TGTGCCAGCAGCTCCCGGGGCACCGGGGAGCTGTTTTTT.

The chain combines TRBV28 with TRBJ2-5; TRBD2 is a possible D gene (6 bases). The V gene's germline CDR1 is MDHEN and CDR2 SYDVKM. V lost 3 bases and J lost 5, with 16 bases in between. CDR3 size: 15 residues. The CDR3 region has the DNA TGTGCCAGCAGTTTGGGCGCGGAGGGGTGGGAGACCCAGTACTTC. This codes for CASSLGAEGWETQYF.